The T cell receptor (beta chain) described here comes from a study of T cells in Graves' hyperthyroidism and ophthalmopathy. The length of the CDR3 is 15 residues. Trimming took off 4 bases at V and 2 bases at J, with 14 bases between the two ends. CDR1 LNHNV and CDR2 YYDKDF come from the germline V gene (reference sequence). The table lists this clonotype with a few counts. Its antigen is currently unknown. Study conclusions and caveats: Among clonotypes expanded in thyroid above 0.001, most were also found in blood.

What was amplified from RNA transcripts were TCR beta CDR3 regions. First-round RT-PCR with HTBI primers amplified the TCR CDR3 region. Using its own MiXCR run on the multiplex PCR reads, TCRdb lists one record per CDR3 protein. This sample has 300,000 to 450,000 distinct CDR3 sequences, with roughly 14% found just once. The source of this sequence is a woman between 18 and 30 years old with Graves' hyperthyroidism that later progressed to Graves' ophthalmopathy. The chain has TRBV15 and TRBJ1-2; D uncertain. The sequencing sample was made of blood. The CDR3 loop is CATSTAGRPNYGYTF. DNA for the CDR3: TGTGCCACCAGCACCGCCGGAAGGCCGAACTATGGCTACACCTTC.